The clone carrying this T cell receptor (beta chain) was counted only a few times. The antigen is undetermined. The germline CDR1 and CDR2 sequences are SGHTA and FQGNSA. V gave up 4 bases and J gave up 3 bases, with 12 bases separating them. The CDR3 totals 15 residues. These data are taken from a study of T-cell memory formation after mild COVID-19. One entry per CDR3 protein results from TCRdb running MiXCR on the 5' RACE reads. The repertoire holds a few hundred thousand distinct CDR3 sequences, with 16% as singletons. The study's findings and limits: CD4/CD8 balance held among clones contracting day 15 to 85, and later expanders leaned CD4+.

The source is a man aged 18 to 30 who had mild COVID-19 (a few samples of this study predate the infection). Cell type and time point are not known. The source material was PBMCs or a T cell subset sorted from them (not recorded which). The genes are TRBV7-2 and TRBJ2-2; either TRBD1 or TRBD2 may fit D (5 bases each). The CDR3 DNA is TGTGCCAGCAGCTCCCCGAAGGGACACACCGGGGAGCTGTTTTTT. This translates into CASSSPKGHTGELFF.